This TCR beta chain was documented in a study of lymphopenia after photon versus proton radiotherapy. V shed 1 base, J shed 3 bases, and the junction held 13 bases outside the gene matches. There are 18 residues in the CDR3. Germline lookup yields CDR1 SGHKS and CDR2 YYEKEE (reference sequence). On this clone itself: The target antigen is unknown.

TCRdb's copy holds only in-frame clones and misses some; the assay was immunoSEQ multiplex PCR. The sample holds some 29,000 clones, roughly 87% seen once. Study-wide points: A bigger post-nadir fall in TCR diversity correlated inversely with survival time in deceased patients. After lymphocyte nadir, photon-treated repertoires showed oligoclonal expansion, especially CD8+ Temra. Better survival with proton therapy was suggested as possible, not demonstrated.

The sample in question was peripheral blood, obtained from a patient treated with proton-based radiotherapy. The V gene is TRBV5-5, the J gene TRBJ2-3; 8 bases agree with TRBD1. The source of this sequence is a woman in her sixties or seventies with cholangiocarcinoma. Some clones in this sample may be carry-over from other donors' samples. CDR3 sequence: CASSLRGAGGGQTDTQYF. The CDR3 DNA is TGTGCCAGCAGCTTGAGGGGCGCAGGGGGCGGCCAAACAGATACGCAGTATTTT.